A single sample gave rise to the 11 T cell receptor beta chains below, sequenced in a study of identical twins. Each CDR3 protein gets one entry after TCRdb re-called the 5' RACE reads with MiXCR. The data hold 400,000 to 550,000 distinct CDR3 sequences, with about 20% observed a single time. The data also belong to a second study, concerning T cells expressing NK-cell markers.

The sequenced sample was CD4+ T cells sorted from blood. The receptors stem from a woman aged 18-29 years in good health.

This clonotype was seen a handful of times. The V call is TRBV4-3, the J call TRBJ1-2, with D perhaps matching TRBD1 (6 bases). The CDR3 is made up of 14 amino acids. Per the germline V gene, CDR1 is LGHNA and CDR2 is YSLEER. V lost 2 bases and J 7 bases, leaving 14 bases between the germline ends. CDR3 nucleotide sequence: TGCGCCAGCAGCCAACCCACAGGGATCGGTGGCTACACCTTC. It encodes CASSQPTGIGGYTF.

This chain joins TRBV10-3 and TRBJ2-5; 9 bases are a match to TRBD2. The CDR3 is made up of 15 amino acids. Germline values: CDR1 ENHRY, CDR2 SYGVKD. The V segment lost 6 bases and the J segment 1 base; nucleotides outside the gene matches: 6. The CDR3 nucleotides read TGTGCCATCAGCAGCCTAGCGGGGATCCAAGAGACCCAGTACTTC. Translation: CAISSLAGIQETQYF.

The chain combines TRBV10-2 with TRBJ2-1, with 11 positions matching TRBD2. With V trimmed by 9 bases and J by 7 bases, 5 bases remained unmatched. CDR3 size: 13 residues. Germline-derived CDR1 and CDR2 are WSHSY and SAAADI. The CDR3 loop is CASQLAGVNEQFF. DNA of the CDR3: TGCGCCAGTCAACTAGCGGGAGTTAATGAGCAGTTCTTC.

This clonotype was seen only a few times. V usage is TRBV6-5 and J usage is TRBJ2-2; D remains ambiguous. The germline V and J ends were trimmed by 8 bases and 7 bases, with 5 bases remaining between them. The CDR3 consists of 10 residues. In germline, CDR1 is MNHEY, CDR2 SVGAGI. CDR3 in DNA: TGTGCCAGCGGCGGCGGGGAGCTGTTTTTT. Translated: CASGGGELFF.

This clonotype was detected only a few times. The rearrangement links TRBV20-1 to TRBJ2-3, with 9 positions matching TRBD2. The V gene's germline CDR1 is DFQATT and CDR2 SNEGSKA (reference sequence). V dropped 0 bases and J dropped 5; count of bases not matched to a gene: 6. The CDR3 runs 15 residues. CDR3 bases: TGCAGTGCTAGAGATCTAGCGGGGTGGGTAGATACGCAGTATTTT. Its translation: CSARDLAGWVDTQYF.

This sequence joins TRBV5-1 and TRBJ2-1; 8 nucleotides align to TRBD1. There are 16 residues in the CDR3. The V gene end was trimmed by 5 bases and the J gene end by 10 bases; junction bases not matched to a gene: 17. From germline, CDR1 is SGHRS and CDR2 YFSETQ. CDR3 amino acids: CASRSNMGQVYREQFF. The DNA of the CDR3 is TGCGCCAGCAGATCAAACATGGGACAGGTCTACCGGGAGCAGTTCTTC. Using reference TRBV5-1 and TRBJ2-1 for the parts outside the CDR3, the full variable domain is KAGVTQTPRYLIKTRGQQVTLSCSPISGHRSVSWYQQTPGQGLQFLFEYFSETQRNKGNFPGRFSGRQFSNSRSEMNVSTLELGDSALYLCASRSNMGQVYREQFFGPGTRLTVL.

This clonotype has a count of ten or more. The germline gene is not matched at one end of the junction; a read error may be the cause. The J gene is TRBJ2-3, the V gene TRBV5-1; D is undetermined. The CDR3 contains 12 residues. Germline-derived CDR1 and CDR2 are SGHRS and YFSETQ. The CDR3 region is CASSLTTDTQYF. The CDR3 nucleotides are TGTGCCAGCAGTTTAACTACAGATACGCAGTATTTT.

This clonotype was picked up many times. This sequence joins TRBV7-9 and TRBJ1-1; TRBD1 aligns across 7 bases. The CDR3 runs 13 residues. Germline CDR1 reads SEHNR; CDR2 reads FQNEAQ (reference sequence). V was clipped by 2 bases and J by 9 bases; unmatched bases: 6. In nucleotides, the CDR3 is TGTGCCAGCAGCTTAAGGGGGGACAGACAAGCTTTCTTT. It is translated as CASSLRGDRQAFF.

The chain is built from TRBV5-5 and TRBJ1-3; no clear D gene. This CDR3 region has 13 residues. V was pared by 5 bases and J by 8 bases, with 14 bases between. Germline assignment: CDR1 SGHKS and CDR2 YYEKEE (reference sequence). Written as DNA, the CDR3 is TGTGCCAGCAGGTCACAGAGCGTGGACACCATATATTTT. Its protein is CASRSQSVDTIYF. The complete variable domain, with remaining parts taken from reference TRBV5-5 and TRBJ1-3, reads DAGVTQSPTHLIKTRGQQVTLRCSPISGHKSVSWYQQVLGQGPQFIFQYYEKEERGRGNFPDRFSARQFPNYSSELNVNALLLGDSALYLCASRSQSVDTIYFGEGSWLTVV.

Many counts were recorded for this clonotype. The CDR3 spells CAISEESRLTQYF. CDR3 bases: TGTGCCATCAGTGAGGAATCTAGGCTTACGCAGTATTTT. J is TRBJ2-3 and V is TRBV10-3; no clear D. The CDR3 loop spans 13 amino acids. CDR1 is ENHRY, CDR2 SYGVKD, per germline. V lost 2 bases and J lost 8, with 11 bases in between.

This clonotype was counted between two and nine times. The CDR3 DNA reads TGTGCCAGCAGTTACTCGGGTATAGGAATGACTAATGAAAAACTGTTTTTT. It is translated as CASSYSGIGMTNEKLFF. This chain uses TRBV6-5 with TRBJ1-4; D gene ambiguous. Trimming removed 0 bases at V and 2 bases at J, with 13 bases between. CDR3 length: 17 amino acids. Looked up from germline, CDR1 is MNHEY and CDR2 is SVGAGI.